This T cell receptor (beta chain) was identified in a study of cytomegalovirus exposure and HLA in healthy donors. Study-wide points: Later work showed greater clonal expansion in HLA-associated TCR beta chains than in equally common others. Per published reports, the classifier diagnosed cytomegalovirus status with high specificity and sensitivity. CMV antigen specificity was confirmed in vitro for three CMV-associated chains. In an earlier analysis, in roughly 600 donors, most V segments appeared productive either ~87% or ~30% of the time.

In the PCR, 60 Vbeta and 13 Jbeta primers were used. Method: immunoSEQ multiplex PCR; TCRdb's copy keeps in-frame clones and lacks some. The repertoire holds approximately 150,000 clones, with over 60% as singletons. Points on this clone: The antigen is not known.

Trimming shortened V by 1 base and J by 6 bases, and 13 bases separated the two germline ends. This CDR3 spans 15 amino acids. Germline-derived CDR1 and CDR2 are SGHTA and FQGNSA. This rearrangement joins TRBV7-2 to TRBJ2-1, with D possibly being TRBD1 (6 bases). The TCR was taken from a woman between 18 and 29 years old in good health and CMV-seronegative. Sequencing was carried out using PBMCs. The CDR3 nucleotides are TGTGCCAGCAGCTTAGGGGACCGAGGGGGCAATGAGCAGTTCTTC. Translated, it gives CASSLGDRGGNEQFF.